One sample yielded the 21 T cell receptor beta chains listed below, sequenced in a study of cytomegalovirus exposure and HLA in healthy donors. The PCR ran on 60 Vbeta and 13 Jbeta primers. Clones were sequenced by immunoSEQ multiplex PCR, and TCRdb holds only the in-frame ones, with some missing. Counted here are about 92,000 clones, 69% occurring once; the ten biggest clones make up 2.7%. Sequencing was carried out using PBMCs. Receptor source: a man aged 45-60 years in good health and CMV-seronegative.

V gene TRBV28 combines with J gene TRBJ1-2; D possibly corresponds to TRBD1 (5 bases). Germline CDR1 is MDHEN and CDR2 is SYDVKM. The V and J ends lost 6 bases and 5 bases respectively, with 10 bases between them. The CDR3 has 12 amino acids. The CDR3 DNA sequence: TGTGCCAGCAGGGCGGGGGGGTATGGCTACACCTTC. Residues: CASRAGGYGYTF.

The CDR3: CASSLDAGARGDEQFF. In nucleotides, the CDR3 is TGCGCCAGCAGCTTGGATGCGGGAGCGCGGGGGGATGAGCAGTTCTTC. The genes are TRBV5-1 and TRBJ2-1, with 8 bases lining up with TRBD2. Per the germline V gene, CDR1 is SGHRS and CDR2 is YFSETQ. With V trimmed by 0 bases and J by 8 bases, 10 bases remained unmatched. This CDR3 contains 16 residues.

The chain carries TRBV6-5 and TRBJ2-3; TRBD1 matches at 7 bases. Germline V gene data show CDR1 as MNHEY and CDR2 as SVGAGI. With 0 bases clipped from V and 1 base from J, the junction kept 1 base outside the gene matches. This CDR3 has 15 amino acids. This chain's CDR3 is CASSYSGTGTDTQYF. The CDR3 region has the DNA TGTGCCAGCAGTTACTCCGGGACAGGCACAGATACGCAGTATTTT.

The chain has TRBV6-1 and TRBJ2-7; 7 bases agree with TRBD2. The germline CDR1 and CDR2 sequences are MNHNS and SASEGT. The CDR3 is made up of 15 amino acids. Trimming cost V 1 base and J 9 bases; bases outside gene matches: 12. The CDR3, as DNA: TGTGCCAGCAGTGAAGGAGCGGGACCGAACTTTCCGCAGTACGTC. Translation gives CASSEGAGPNFPQYV.

This chain joins TRBV5-5 and TRBJ1-5; 7 nucleotides agree with TRBD1. The CDR3 is 19 residues long. The V and J ends lost 4 bases and 5 bases, in that order; junction bases with no gene match: 21. Per the germline V gene, CDR1 is SGHKS and CDR2 is YYEKEE (reference sequence). CDR3 sequence (DNA): TGTGCCAGCAGCCCCCCCGTACAGGGGCGAATTCCTTCCGATCAGCCCCAGCATTTT. Translation gives CASSPPVQGRIPSDQPQHF.

This chain uses TRBV7-9 with TRBJ1-1, with 8 bases aligning to TRBD1. The CDR3 runs to 13 residues. The V gene's germline CDR1 is SEHNR and CDR2 FQNEAQ (reference sequence). Germline trimming cut 7 bases from V and 0 bases from J; bases unmatched to any gene: 1. The DNA for the CDR3 is TGTGCCAGCACACAGGGGGTGAACACTGAAGCTTTCTTT. Its translation is CASTQGVNTEAFF.

The rearrangement joins TRBV27 to TRBJ1-4; perhaps TRBD1 as D (5 bases). Trimming took 8 bases from V and 0 from J, leaving 16 bases between them. The CDR3 is 16 amino acids. Germline V lookup: CDR1 MNHEY, CDR2 SMNVEV (reference sequence). CDR3 sequence: CASARRGDTTNEKLFF. The CDR3 bases are TGTGCCAGCGCCCGGAGGGGAGACACAACTAATGAAAAACTGTTTTTT.

This clone was counted only a few times. This chain uses TRBV5-1 with TRBJ2-7; D tentatively reads TRBD1 or TRBD2 (5 bases each). The CDR3 is 11 residues long. Trimming took 0 bases from V and 7 from J, leaving 5 bases between them. The germline gives CDR1 SGHRS, CDR2 YFSETQ. Written as DNA, the CDR3 is TGCGCCAGCAGCTTGGGGGGGGAGCAGTACGTC. Residues: CASSLGGEQYV.

By its share, this clone is medium-sized (0.01 to 0.1%). V and J are TRBV7-2 and TRBJ1-4; 9 nucleotides agree with TRBD1. Germline CDR1 SGHTA, CDR2 FQGNSA. CDR3 length: 14 amino acids. V was pared by 3 bases and J by 12 bases, with 8 bases of the junction left unmatched. CDR3 nucleotides: TGTGCCAGCAGCTTGCCCGGGACAGGGCGCGAACTGTTTTTT. Amino acids: CASSLPGTGRELFF.

The J gene is TRBJ2-5, the V gene TRBV9, with a tentative D call TRBD1 (5 bases). Trimming removed 3 bases from V and 5 bases from J, with 17 bases in between. CDR3 length: 15 residues. In germline, CDR1 is SGDLS, CDR2 YYNGEE. The CDR3 spells CASSATRWPGETQYF. The CDR3 nucleotides read TGTGCCAGCAGCGCTACGCGGTGGCCAGGGGAGACCCAGTACTTC.

The chain links TRBV6-5 to TRBJ1-2; TRBD1 matches 8 bases. Germline CDR1 MNHEY, CDR2 SVGAGI. J gave up 4 bases and V 2 bases, and 3 bases lay outside the gene matches. The CDR3 has 14 residues. The CDR3 DNA follows: TGTGCCAGCAGTTACCACACAGGGGGCTATGGCTACACCTTC. Amino acids: CASSYHTGGYGYTF.

The chain employs TRBV6-5 and TRBJ1-6; D not certain. The CDR3 is 15 residues long. V lost 11 bases and J lost 2, with 16 bases in between. Germline CDR1 reads MNHEY; CDR2 reads SVGAGI. The DNA for the CDR3 is TGTGCCTCCCGCGGGTGGCTTGCCTATAATTCACCCCTCCACTTT. Its translation is CASRGWLAYNSPLHF.

The V gene is TRBV5-1, the J gene TRBJ1-3; no clear D. V lost 4 bases, J lost 3 bases, and 14 bases lay in between. The CDR3 length is 15 residues. Germline CDR1 and CDR2: SGHRS and YFSETQ. This CDR3 is CASSIDTTDGNTIYF. CDR3 bases: TGCGCCAGCAGCATAGACACCACCGATGGAAACACCATATATTTT.

The rearrangement uses TRBV28 and TRBJ2-7, with D possibly matching TRBD2 (5 bases). CDR3 length: 14 amino acids. The germline V and J ends were trimmed by 8 bases and 5 bases, with 19 bases remaining between them. Germline loops: CDR1 MDHEN, CDR2 SYDVKM. The CDR3 coding sequence is TGTGCCAGCGGTCCGGGCGGGCGCACCAACGAGCAGTACTTC. Translating gives CASGPGGRTNEQYF.

This chain connects TRBV9 to TRBJ2-5; D not certain. V lost 3 bases, J lost 7 bases, and 13 bases lay in between. Germline assignment: CDR1 SGDLS and CDR2 YYNGEE. The CDR3 sequence is 13 residues long. The CDR3 DNA follows: TGTGCCAGCAGCGCCGCCGGTGCCGGGACCCAGTACTTC. This translates into CASSAAGAGTQYF.

A few counts support this clone. V is TRBV5-1 and J is TRBJ2-7, with D possibly TRBD1 on 5 matching bases. Germline V lookup: CDR1 SGHRS, CDR2 YFSETQ. Trimming removed 1 base from V and 1 base from J, with 9 bases in between. The CDR3 has 14 amino acids. CDR3 loop: CASSLTAGSYEQYF. CDR3 DNA: TGCGCCAGCAGCTTGACAGCAGGGTCCTACGAGCAGTACTTC.

The chain joins TRBV7-2 to TRBJ1-2, with 10 bases fitting TRBD1. Germline loops: CDR1 SGHTA, CDR2 FQGNSA. V shed 3 bases and J 5 bases; nucleotides not matched to a gene: 0. The CDR3 has 13 amino acids. The CDR3 reads CASSLDRGYGYTF. The CDR3 region has the DNA TGTGCCAGCAGCTTGGACAGGGGGTATGGCTACACCTTC. The full variable domain, completed using reference TRBV7-2 and TRBJ1-2, is GAGVSQSPSNKVTEKGKDVELRCDPISGHTALYWYRQSLGQGLEFLIYFQGNSAPDKSGLPSDRFSAERTGGSVSTLTIQRTQQEDSAVYLCASSLDRGYGYTFGSGTRLTVV.

This chain links TRBV4-2 with TRBJ1-4, with a tentative D call TRBD1 (6 bases). The CDR3 loop spans 16 amino acids. Germline CDR1 reads LGHNA; CDR2 reads YNFKEQ. The V end lost 1 base, the J end lost 0 bases, and 9 bases lay between the germline ends. The CDR3 DNA reads as TGTGCCAGCAGCCAAGGGACAGTTGCAACTAATGAAAAACTGTTTTTT. Amino acid sequence: CASSQGTVATNEKLFF.

The chain couples TRBV5-6 to TRBJ2-3, with a tentative D call TRBD2 (7 bases). Trimming took off 4 bases at V and 1 base at J, with 22 bases between the two ends. Germline V CDR1 and CDR2: SGHDT, YYEEEE. The CDR3 sequence is 18 residues long. The DNA for the CDR3 is TGTGCCAGCAGCGTGGGGGCAGGGCTGGCGGGAGGCACAGATACGCAGTATTTT. Translating it yields CASSVGAGLAGGTDTQYF.

The chain uses TRBV5-1 and TRBJ1-4, with D possibly TRBD1 on 5 matching bases. This CDR3 contains 16 residues. CDR1 is SGHRS and CDR2 is YFSETQ in the germline V gene. Trimming took off 0 bases at V and 8 bases at J, with 17 bases between the two ends. In DNA form, the CDR3 reads TGCGCCAGCAGCTTGGCCCCGGGACTTGAGGCCGAAAAACTGTTTTTT. The encoded protein is CASSLAPGLEAEKLFF.

The rearrangement links TRBV5-1 to TRBJ2-2; D perhaps matches TRBD2 (6 bases). V was cut by 8 bases and J by 6 bases, with 20 bases left in between. Per germline, CDR1 SGHRS and CDR2 YFSETQ. The CDR3 length is 15 residues. Written as DNA, the CDR3 is TGCGCCAGTAACGGTGGAGGGGTGCGGGCCGGGGAGCTGTTTTTT. It specifies CASNGGGVRAGELFF.